The next 30 T cell receptor beta chains were all read from a single sample in a study of TIL therapy for anti-PD-1-resistant metastatic lung cancer. Specified time point: pre-treatment sample, taken before nivolumab and TIL therapy. Tumor tissue came from excised metastases, mostly pleural nodules or supraclavicular lymph nodes. This was the immunoSEQ v3 assay. Profiling relied on immunoSEQ multiplex PCR, and the TCRdb table lists in-frame clones only, not all of them. The repertoire holds some 7,000 clones, with under 65% as singletons. The specimen comprised tumor tissue, sampled at baseline. These receptors were collected from a person aged 25 to 80 with non-small cell lung cancer.

The CDR3 nucleotides are TGTGCCAGCAACCTGCAGGGGGCCGGAAAACTGTTTTTT. Its translation is CASNLQGAGKLFF. The gene calls are TRBV28 and TRBJ1-4; 8 positions match TRBD1. The junction had 8 bases not matched to a gene; V was cut back by 7 bases and J by 10 bases. This CDR3 has 13 amino acids. Germline V gives CDR1 MDHEN, CDR2 SYDVKM.

V gene TRBV7-9 combines with J gene TRBJ1-2; tentative D call: TRBD1 (6 bases). V gave up 7 bases and J gave up 4 bases, with 13 bases separating them. The CDR3 is made up of 13 amino acids. Looked up from germline, CDR1 is SEHNR and CDR2 is FQNEAQ (reference sequence). The CDR3: CASTERGIYGYTF. DNA for the CDR3: TGTGCCAGCACCGAAAGGGGGATCTATGGCTACACCTTC.

This clone was found a few times. The V gene is TRBV6-5, the J gene TRBJ1-6; 7 nucleotides line up with TRBD1. Trimming at V came to 6 bases and at J to 9 bases, leaving 8 bases not matched to a gene. CDR1 MNHEY and CDR2 SVGAGI come from the germline V gene. The CDR3 sequence is 14 residues long. The CDR3 loop reads CASSSRDSTSPLHF. For the CDR3, the DNA is TGTGCCAGCAGCTCCCGGGACAGTACTTCACCCCTCCACTTT.

CDR3 in amino acids: CASSLSGTAGNTIYF. The DNA of the CDR3 is TGCGCCAGCAGCTTATCCGGGACAGCTGGAAACACCATATATTTT. The genes are TRBV5-1 and TRBJ1-3, with 7 bases matching TRBD1. The CDR3 runs 15 residues. CDR1 is SGHRS, CDR2 YFSETQ, per germline. V dropped 2 bases and J dropped 2; count of bases not matched to a gene: 4.

The V and J genes are TRBV11-3 and TRBJ2-3; 12 bases line up with TRBD2. The CDR3 is 15 amino acids. Germline V gives CDR1 SGHNT, CDR2 YENEEA. Germline trimming cut 1 base from V and 5 bases from J; bases unmatched to any gene: 1. Written as DNA, the CDR3 is TGTGCCAGCAGCTTAGGGGGACTAGCGGGAGATACGCAGTATTTT. Its protein is CASSLGGLAGDTQYF.

This chain uses TRBV7-6 with TRBJ2-3, with 8 positions matching TRBD2. Per the germline V gene, CDR1 is SGHVS and CDR2 is FNYEAQ. The CDR3 runs to 15 residues. The V and J ends lost 8 bases and 4 bases, in that order; junction bases with no gene match: 11. For the CDR3, the DNA is TGTGCCAGCCCTCCTGGGGTAGCGGGGCCAGATACGCAGTATTTT. Encoded protein: CASPPGVAGPDTQYF.

J is TRBJ1-4 and V is TRBV5-5; possible D gene TRBD1, 6 bases. The CDR3 loop spans 14 amino acids. Germline lookup yields CDR1 SGHKS and CDR2 YYEKEE (reference sequence). V was trimmed by 1 base and J by 8 bases, leaving 12 bases between them. The CDR3 here is CASSLRGDDEKLFF. CDR3 bases: TGTGCCAGCAGCTTGAGGGGGGACGACGAAAAACTGTTTTTT.

V gene TRBV28 combines with J gene TRBJ2-7; D remains ambiguous. Trimming left V 6 bases short and J 4 bases short, with 16 bases between. Looked up from germline, CDR1 is MDHEN and CDR2 is SYDVKM. The CDR3 loop spans 14 amino acids. CDR3 sequence (DNA): TGTGCCAGCAGCCTTCCCGACCCTTCATACGAGCAGTACTTC. This codes for CASSLPDPSYEQYF.

This sequence joins TRBV5-1 and TRBJ2-3; no reliable D call. CDR3 size: 12 residues. Germline CDR1 is SGHRS and CDR2 is YFSETQ. Trimming took 4 bases from V and 6 from J, leaving 9 bases between them. The CDR3 sequence: CASSQVGDTQYF. CDR3 bases: TGCGCCAGCAGCCAGGTTGGTGATACGCAGTATTTT.

The chain couples TRBV7-3 to TRBJ2-2, with no clear D. Germline assignment: CDR1 SGHTA and CDR2 FQGTGA. V lost 4 bases, J lost 7 bases, and 4 bases lay in between. The CDR3 consists of 11 residues. This CDR3 reads CASSYGGELFF. CDR3 sequence (DNA): TGTGCCAGCAGCTATGGCGGGGAGCTGTTTTTT.

By proportion, this clone is medium-sized. The rearrangement joins TRBV6-1 to TRBJ1-1; D is undetermined. This CDR3 has 14 residues. Per germline, CDR1 MNHNS and CDR2 SASEGT. V lost 2 bases to trimming and J lost 1 base, with 8 bases between them. The chain's CDR3 is CASSENIENTEAFF. DNA for the CDR3: TGTGCCAGCAGTGAAAACATAGAGAACACTGAAGCTTTCTTT.

J is TRBJ1-3 and V is TRBV5-5; D gene ambiguous. V shed 4 bases and J shed 4 bases, with 21 bases lying between them. Germline CDR1 and CDR2: SGHKS and YYEKEE (reference sequence). The length of the CDR3 is 17 residues. CDR3 nucleotides: TGTGCCAGCAGCCGCATGGGTGAGGGAGCGTTCGGAAACACCATATATTTT. As protein: CASSRMGEGAFGNTIYF.

This clone was observed a handful of times. This rearrangement joins TRBV12-5 to TRBJ1-2; 7 nucleotides match TRBD1. Germline loops: CDR1 LGHNT, CDR2 FRNRAP. Trimming cost V 0 bases and J 0 bases; bases outside gene matches: 4. This CDR3 has 16 residues. CDR3 region: CASGLVRGTANYGYTF. The DNA of the CDR3 is TGTGCTAGTGGTTTGGTACGGGGGACAGCTAACTATGGCTACACCTTC.

J is TRBJ1-1 and V is TRBV9; D unclear. CDR3 length: 14 residues. Germline CDR1 SGDLS, CDR2 YYNGEE. With 4 bases removed from V and 7 bases from J, the gap between germline ends came to 17 bases. Here the CDR3 DNA reads TGTGCCAGCAGCCCCCGGGGAACCTTGAATGAAGCTTTCTTT. Protein product: CASSPRGTLNEAFF.

The CDR3 loop is CASSITGRGLNNSPLHF. CDR3 bases: TGTGCCAGTAGTATAACAGGCCGGGGCTTAAATAATTCACCCCTCCACTTT. The chain joins TRBV19 to TRBJ1-6; TRBD1 is a possible D gene (5 bases). The V gene lost 2 bases and the J gene lost 5 bases, with 16 bases spanning the gap. The CDR3 has 17 residues. Per germline, CDR1 LNHDA and CDR2 SQIVND (reference sequence).

The V gene is TRBV10-3, the J gene TRBJ2-5, with 10 bases that match TRBD2. V lost 2 bases, J lost 2 bases, and 14 bases stayed unmatched. This CDR3 spans 19 amino acids. Germline CDR1 ENHRY, CDR2 SYGVKD. CDR3 nucleotides: TGTGCCATCAGTGAGCTGGGGCTAGCGGGAGTAGGGAAGCAAGAGACCCAGTACTTC. Its protein is CAISELGLAGVGKQETQYF.

The chain joins TRBV2 to TRBJ2-3, with D possibly TRBD1 on 6 matching bases. V shed 8 bases and J shed 5 bases, with 17 bases lying between them. From germline, CDR1 is SNHLY and CDR2 FYNNEI. This CDR3 region has 14 residues. The CDR3 spells CASGGRVQGDTQYF. CDR3 DNA sequence: TGTGCCAGCGGGGGACGGGTACAGGGAGATACGCAGTATTTT.

V is TRBV10-1 and J is TRBJ2-5, with D perhaps matching TRBD2 (7 bases). Between the trimmed V and J ends, which lost 6 bases and 2 bases, there was a span of 16 bases. This CDR3 spans 15 amino acids. Germline values: CDR1 WNHNN, CDR2 SYGVQD (reference sequence). CDR3 amino acids: CASSANKGGQETQYF. The DNA for the CDR3 is TGCGCCAGCAGCGCTAACAAGGGGGGGCAAGAGACCCAGTACTTC.

CDR3 sequence (DNA): TGTGCCTCGGCAGGGTTTGGGCACGAGCAGTACTTC. Translation gives CASAGFGHEQYF. V is TRBV7-6 and J is TRBJ2-7, with TRBD1 as a possible D gene (5 bases). The CDR3 contains 12 residues. Trimming took off 11 bases at V and 5 bases at J, with 16 bases between the two ends. Germline-derived CDR1 and CDR2 are SGHVS and FNYEAQ.

Worth noting for this clone: Other nucleotide sequences in the sample specify the same CDR3. The chain joins TRBV11-2 to TRBJ2-5; no definite D call. The germline V gene encodes CDR1 SGHAT and CDR2 FQNNGV. Trimming took off 3 bases at V and 2 bases at J, with 7 bases between the two ends. The CDR3 runs to 13 residues. Here the CDR3 reads CASSFNSQETQYF. DNA for the CDR3: TGTGCCAGCAGCTTTAACTCGCAAGAGACCCAGTACTTC.

V and J are TRBV7-2 and TRBJ2-3; TRBD2 matches 9 bases. The CDR3 extends over 17 amino acids. The V gene's germline CDR1 is SGHTA and CDR2 FQGNSA. V was clipped by 5 bases and J by 3 bases; unmatched bases: 12. CDR3 sequence: CASSLRGAGGGTDTQYF. In nucleotides, the CDR3 is TGTGCCAGCAGCCTCAGGGGAGCGGGGGGCGGAACAGATACGCAGTATTTT.

The chain joins TRBV7-2 to TRBJ2-7; the match to TRBD1 covers 12 bases. Unmatched junction bases numbered 4, after V lost 4 bases and J lost 6 bases. Germline V CDR1 and CDR2: SGHTA, FQGNSA. The CDR3 is 14 residues long. The CDR3 DNA reads TGTGCCAGCAGCTGGGGACAGGGGGCCGGCGAGCAGTACTTC. Its translation is CASSWGQGAGEQYF.

The V call is TRBV27, the J call TRBJ1-1; D gene unclear. The CDR3 consists of 13 residues. The V end was cut by 6 bases, the J end by 8 bases, with 16 bases between. In germline, CDR1 is MNHEY, CDR2 SMNVEV (reference sequence). The CDR3, as DNA: TGTGCCAGCAGCTTGACTGGCCGGATAGAAGCTTTCTTT. This codes for CASSLTGRIEAFF.

A few counts support this clone. The chain uses TRBV2 and TRBJ1-5, with 7 bases matching TRBD1. Per the germline V gene, CDR1 is SNHLY and CDR2 is FYNNEI. V was clipped by 5 bases and J by 2 bases; unmatched bases: 9. This CDR3 spans 16 amino acids. The chain's CDR3 is CASSSGSGQGNQPQHF. DNA for the CDR3: TGTGCCAGCAGTAGTGGTAGCGGACAGGGCAATCAGCCCCAGCATTTT.

The rearrangement links TRBV19 to TRBJ2-1; D perhaps matches TRBD1 (6 bases). The CDR3 covers 12 residues. From germline, CDR1 is LNHDA and CDR2 SQIVND (reference sequence). Trimming removed 6 bases from V and 4 bases from J, with 7 bases in between. CDR3 protein: CASSDRYNEQFF. CDR3 sequence (DNA): TGTGCCAGTAGCGACAGGTACAATGAGCAGTTCTTC.

The chain has TRBV6-4 and TRBJ2-2, with a possible D match to TRBD1 (5 bases). Per the germline V gene, CDR1 is MRHNA and CDR2 is SNTAGT. V shed 3 bases and J shed 1 base, with 12 bases lying between them. This CDR3 contains 16 residues. The CDR3 sequence is CASSESGQGNTGELFF. The CDR3 DNA reads as TGTGCCAGCAGTGAAAGTGGGCAGGGGAACACCGGGGAGCTGTTTTTT.

V and J are TRBV7-3 and TRBJ2-3, with a possible D match to TRBD2 (5 bases). The CDR3 has 14 residues. The V end was cut by 3 bases, the J end by 2 bases, with 9 bases between. In germline, CDR1 is SGHTA, CDR2 FQGTGA. The CDR3 DNA is TGTGCCAGCAGCTTCGGGAATTACACAGATACGCAGTATTTT. Translation gives CASSFGNYTDTQYF.

The V gene is TRBV30, the J gene TRBJ1-1; tentatively, D is TRBD1 (5 bases). The CDR3 is 14 amino acids. V lost 0 bases to trimming and J lost 5 bases, with 13 bases between them. Germline V gene data show CDR1 as GTSNPN and CDR2 as SVGIG (reference sequence). This CDR3 is CAWSVGGTGTEAFF. CDR3 coding DNA: TGTGCCTGGAGTGTAGGAGGGACGGGGACTGAAGCTTTCTTT.

The rearrangement links TRBV30 to TRBJ2-5, with no clear D. Trimming took off 3 bases at V and 2 bases at J, with 10 bases between the two ends. The CDR3 has 13 residues. Germline values: CDR1 GTSNPN, CDR2 SVGIG (reference sequence). CDR3 coding DNA: TGTGCCTGGAGCGCTACAGCTCAAGAGACCCAGTACTTC. As protein: CAWSATAQETQYF.

This chain joins TRBV20-1 and TRBJ2-1; weak D call: TRBD2 (6 bases). Germline CDR1 reads DFQATT; CDR2 reads SNEGSKA (reference sequence). Trimming cost V 3 bases and J 0 bases, with 9 bases left between them. This CDR3 is built from 14 residues. Here the CDR3 reads CSASSGSSYNEQFF. CDR3 nucleotides: TGCAGTGCTAGTAGCGGAAGCTCCTACAATGAGCAGTTCTTC.